These 14 T cell receptor beta chains were all obtained from the same sample, sequenced in a study of blood T cell repertoires in COVID-19. Using immunoSEQ multiplex PCR, the repertoire was profiled, and TCRdb retains in-frame clones only, with some absent. The repertoire holds 180,000 or so clones, with about nine tenths as singletons. The specimen was peripheral blood. The receptors stem from a woman in her sixties with COVID-19, enrolled during active disease.

CDR3 sequence (DNA): TGTGCCACCAGTGATAGAGGGACAGGGGGGGCTCAGCCCCAGCATTTT. The encoded protein is CATSDRGTGGAQPQHF. The rearrangement uses TRBV24-1 and TRBJ1-5, with 11 bases lining up with TRBD1. The V segment lost 3 bases and the J segment 6 bases; nucleotides outside the gene matches: 6. CDR1 KGHDR and CDR2 SFDVKD come from the germline V gene. The CDR3 contains 16 residues.

This clone was detected only once. V usage is TRBV25-1 and J usage is TRBJ1-2; D is ambiguous. The CDR3 spans 14 residues. V lost 8 bases to trimming and J lost 4 bases, with 17 bases between them. The germline CDR1 and CDR2 sequences are MGHDK and SYGVNS. The CDR3 spells CASRSGVESYGYTF. CDR3 DNA: TGTGCCAGCCGATCCGGGGTGGAGAGCTATGGCTACACCTTC.

The rearrangement uses TRBV18 and TRBJ2-6; D perhaps matches TRBD1 (5 bases). The CDR3 is 17 residues long. The V end lost 6 bases, the J end lost 1 base, and 16 bases lay between the germline ends. Germline CDR1 and CDR2: KGHSH and LQKENI. CDR3: CASSRGRAPSGANVLTF. As DNA, the CDR3 is TGTGCCAGCTCCCGTGGCAGGGCCCCGTCTGGGGCCAACGTCCTGACTTTC.

V usage is TRBV28 and J usage is TRBJ2-5, with TRBD1 as a possible D gene (6 bases). The CDR3 covers 17 residues. Deletions cut 2 bases from V and 1 base from J, with 17 bases between. Germline V gene data show CDR1 as MDHEN and CDR2 as SYDVKM. CDR3 bases: TGTGCCAGCAGTTTAGACGGGACAATCCCCGCCCAAGAGACCCAGTACTTC. Translation: CASSLDGTIPAQETQYF.

The rearrangement joins TRBV28 to TRBJ1-6; 9 nucleotides align to TRBD1. There are 17 residues in the CDR3. V shed 3 bases, J shed 8 bases, and the junction held 11 bases outside the gene matches. Germline V CDR1 and CDR2: MDHEN, SYDVKM. The CDR3 DNA reads as TGTGCCAGCAGTTTCAGGTGGACAGGGGTTAGAGATTCACCCCTCCACTTT. It codes for CASSFRWTGVRDSPLHF.

This clone was seen once. The rearrangement uses TRBV30 and TRBJ2-3; maybe TRBD1 (6 bases). CDR1 GTSNPN and CDR2 SVGIG come from the germline V gene (reference sequence). V was trimmed by 3 bases and J by 5 bases, leaving 15 bases between them. The CDR3 runs to 14 residues. Here the CDR3 DNA reads TGTGCCTGGAGCCCGTCAGGGGCCGAAGATACGCAGTATTTT. As protein: CAWSPSGAEDTQYF.

This sequence joins TRBV6-2 or TRBV6-3 and TRBJ2-3; possible D gene TRBD2, 6 bases. The V and J ends lost 5 bases and 2 bases respectively, with 20 bases between them. The CDR3 consists of 17 residues. Germline CDR1 MNHEY, CDR2 SVGEGT. The CDR3 region is CASSTNTGTFSTDTQYF. The CDR3 nucleotides read TGTGCCAGCAGTACCAACACCGGGACTTTTTCCACAGATACGCAGTATTTT.

This rearrangement joins TRBV6-2 or TRBV6-3 to TRBJ2-1; TRBD2 agrees at 7 bases. CDR3 size: 16 residues. Per the germline V gene, CDR1 is MNHEY and CDR2 is SVGEGT. V lost 5 bases, J lost 3 bases, and 10 bases stayed unmatched. The CDR3 DNA sequence: TGTGCCAGCAGTGAGCTCGGGGGAGGGAACTACAATGAGCAGTTCTTC. It is translated as CASSELGGGNYNEQFF.

The V call is TRBV7-3, the J call TRBJ1-6; D is unresolved. This CDR3 spans 13 amino acids. CDR1 SGHTA and CDR2 FQGTGA come from the germline V gene. V lost 5 bases and J lost 7, with 9 bases in between. This chain's CDR3 is CASSRIENSPLHF. The CDR3 DNA reads TGTGCCAGCAGCCGAATCGAGAATTCACCCCTCCACTTT.

The chain employs TRBV4-1 and TRBJ1-5; a weak D match, TRBD1 (6 bases). Trimming stripped 4 bases from V and 6 bases from J, with 16 bases between. The germline V gene has CDR1 MGHRA and CDR2 YSYEKL. The CDR3 totals 15 residues. CDR3 bases: TGCGCCAGCAGCCTTGTCCCAGGGGATCGTCAGCCCCAGCATTTT. Protein product: CASSLVPGDRQPQHF.

This rearrangement joins TRBV7-9 to TRBJ1-4, with no clear D. The CDR3 has 12 residues. Trimming cost V 2 bases and J 8 bases, with 6 bases left between them. Germline lookup yields CDR1 SEHNR and CDR2 FQNEAQ (reference sequence). CDR3 sequence (DNA): TGTGCCAGCAGCTTAACGAGCGAAAAACTGTTTTTT. This encodes CASSLTSEKLFF.

The chain combines TRBV4-2 with TRBJ2-2; 8 nucleotides line up with TRBD1. The trim removed 0 bases at V and 3 bases at J, leaving 6 bases unmatched. The CDR3 runs 17 residues. CDR1 and CDR2 (germline): LGHNA, YNFKEQ. Here the CDR3 reads CASSQEGGQGYTGELFF. CDR3 bases: TGTGCCAGCAGCCAAGAGGGTGGACAGGGATACACCGGGGAGCTGTTTTTT.

This chain uses TRBV30 with TRBJ1-2; D may be TRBD1 (5 bases). V shed 5 bases and J shed 8 bases, with 12 bases lying between them. This CDR3 has 11 amino acids. CDR1 GTSNPN and CDR2 SVGIG come from the germline V gene (reference sequence). The CDR3: CAWAGLRGYTF. The CDR3 DNA follows: TGTGCCTGGGCAGGGTTACGCGGCTACACCTTC.

This clone appeared a few times. In DNA, the CDR3 is TGTGCCAGTAGTCATCGGACAGGGGCTCACAATGAGCAGTTCTTC. Translated, it gives CASSHRTGAHNEQFF. This chain links TRBV19 with TRBJ2-1; 9 positions match TRBD1. V lost 5 bases, J lost 5 bases, and 7 bases stayed unmatched. The germline V gene encodes CDR1 LNHDA and CDR2 SQIVND (reference sequence). CDR3 length: 15 residues. The complete variable domain, with remaining parts taken from reference TRBV19 and TRBJ2-1, reads DGGITQSPKYLFRKEGQNVTLSCEQNLNHDAMYWYRQDPGQGLRLIYYSQIVNDFQKGDIAEGYSVSREKKESFPLTVTSAQKNPTAFYLCASSHRTGAHNEQFFGPGTRLTVL.